Shown below are 31 T cell receptor beta chains from a single sample sequenced in a study of blood T cell repertoires in COVID-19. Generated by immunoSEQ multiplex PCR, the TCRdb table keeps only in-frame clones and is missing some. The repertoire holds about 98,000 clones, with approximately 80% as singletons. Material for sequencing was peripheral blood. These receptors were obtained from a man in his 70s with active or convalescent COVID-19.

The chain has TRBV3-1 (or the pseudogene TRBV3-2) and TRBJ2-3, with 10 bases that match TRBD2. The CDR3 has 16 residues. V dropped 3 bases and J dropped 3; count of bases not matched to a gene: 6. Germline loops: CDR1 LGHDT, CDR2 YNNKEL (reference sequence). CDR3 sequence (DNA): TGTGCCAGCAGCCATGGGACTAGCGAAATAACAGATACGCAGTATTTT. Translation gives CASSHGTSEITDTQYF.

DNA of the CDR3: TGTGCCAGTAGTATGCCAGGACAGGGGGCTAGCTATGGCTACACCTTC. It yields the protein CASSMPGQGASYGYTF. This chain links TRBV19 with TRBJ1-2, with TRBD1 matching 11 bases. The V gene's germline CDR1 is LNHDA and CDR2 SQIVND (reference sequence). This CDR3 contains 16 residues. V lost 3 bases to trimming and J lost 4 bases; unmatched junction nucleotides: 7.

This chain uses TRBV2 with TRBJ2-1; 7 positions agree with TRBD2. Germline loops: CDR1 SNHLY, CDR2 FYNNEI. After removal of 4 bases from V and 7 bases from J, the junction contained 4 bases not matched to a gene. This CDR3 has 13 residues. The CDR3 protein is CASSGGLGNEQFF. The DNA of the CDR3 is TGTGCCAGCAGTGGAGGACTAGGAAATGAGCAGTTCTTC.

The chain recombines TRBV5-6 with TRBJ2-1, with TRBD2 as a possible D gene (6 bases). Deletions cut 2 bases from V and 3 bases from J, with 12 bases between. Germline CDR1 and CDR2: SGHDT and YYEEEE. The CDR3 runs to 15 residues. The CDR3 nucleotides read TGTGCCAGCAGCTTTTTAGCGGCGCACTACAATGAGCAGTTCTTC. It is translated as CASSFLAAHYNEQFF.

DNA for the CDR3: TGCGCCAGCAGCCTAGCGGGGGCTCAAGAGACCCAGTACTTC. Translated: CASSLAGAQETQYF. V usage is TRBV5-1 and J usage is TRBJ2-5; TRBD2 agrees at 10 bases. The trim removed 4 bases at V and 2 bases at J, leaving 2 bases unmatched. This CDR3 region has 14 residues. Per germline, CDR1 SGHRS and CDR2 YFSETQ.

This chain joins TRBV5-6 and TRBJ1-1, with 8 bases matching TRBD1. The V segment lost 4 bases and the J segment 1 base; nucleotides outside the gene matches: 6. The CDR3 is 15 residues long. Germline V CDR1 and CDR2: SGHDT, YYEEEE. The CDR3 sequence: CASSAWDRWNTEAFF. The CDR3 coding sequence is TGTGCCAGCAGCGCCTGGGACAGGTGGAACACTGAAGCTTTCTTT.

This clone appeared once. The chain joins TRBV5-1 to TRBJ2-1; 8 positions agree with TRBD1. Germline CDR1 is SGHRS and CDR2 is YFSETQ. This CDR3 is built from 16 residues. V was clipped by 0 bases and J by 5 bases; unmatched bases: 7. CDR3 in DNA: TGCGCCAGCAGCTTGGTAGCAGGGGGCATGAACAATGAGCAGTTCTTC. Translating it yields CASSLVAGGMNNEQFF. Combining the CDR3 with reference TRBV5-1 and TRBJ2-1 gives the whole variable domain KAGVTQTPRYLIKTRGQQVTLSCSPISGHRSVSWYQQTPGQGLQFLFEYFSETQRNKGNFPGRFSGRQFSNSRSEMNVSTLELGDSALYLCASSLVAGGMNNEQFFGPGTRLTVL.

In nucleotides, the CDR3 is TGTGCCAGCTCACCCAGGACAGGGTCCCCCACTGAAGCTTTCTTT. Protein sequence: CASSPRTGSPTEAFF. The chain combines TRBV18 with TRBJ1-1, with TRBD1 identical over 8 bases. Germline-derived CDR1 and CDR2 are KGHSH and LQKENI. The CDR3 spans 15 residues. V was pared by 3 bases and J by 4 bases, with 7 bases of the junction left unmatched. Full variable domain (remainder filled in from reference TRBV18 and TRBJ1-1): NAGVMQNPRHLVRRRGQEARLRCSPMKGHSHVYWYRQLPEEGLKFMVYLQKENIIDESGMPKERFSAEFPKEGPSILRIQQVVRGDSAAYFCASSPRTGSPTEAFFGQGTRLTVV.

This chain uses TRBV7-8 with TRBJ2-3; 8 positions agree with TRBD2. The CDR3 is 17 amino acids. The ends lost 2 bases at V and 5 bases at J; junction bases unmatched: 12. The germline CDR1 and CDR2 sequences are SGHVS and FQNEAQ. This chain's CDR3 is CASSLRNPGGQGDTQYF. DNA of the CDR3: TGTGCCAGCAGCTTACGAAACCCGGGGGGGCAAGGAGATACGCAGTATTTT.

The chain's CDR3 is CSVEFPSGTDTQYF. The DNA for the CDR3 is TGCAGCGTTGAGTTTCCTAGCGGCACAGATACGCAGTATTTT. The genes are TRBV29-1 and TRBJ2-3; maybe TRBD2 (6 bases). V lost 3 bases and J 1 base, leaving 11 bases between the germline ends. This CDR3 has 14 amino acids. Germline lookup yields CDR1 SQVTM and CDR2 ANQGSEA.

The gene calls are TRBV19 and TRBJ1-6, with unresolved D. V was trimmed by 5 bases and J by 9 bases, leaving 8 bases between them. This CDR3 has 12 amino acids. From germline, CDR1 is LNHDA and CDR2 SQIVND (reference sequence). The chain's CDR3 is CASSYPGSPLHF. DNA of the CDR3: TGTGCCAGTAGTTATCCGGGTTCACCCCTCCACTTT.

The rearrangement links TRBV4-1 to TRBJ2-2, with 11 bases matching TRBD2. CDR1 is MGHRA, CDR2 YSYEKL, per germline. The junction had 8 bases not matched to a gene; V was cut back by 0 bases and J by 5 bases. The CDR3 covers 18 residues. CDR3 in amino acids: CASSQEDPGTSGTGELFF. The CDR3 bases are TGCGCCAGCAGCCAAGAGGACCCCGGGACTAGCGGTACCGGGGAGCTGTTTTTT.

The rearrangement uses TRBV25-1 and TRBJ1-3; possible D gene TRBD1, 6 bases. Germline loops: CDR1 MGHDK, CDR2 SYGVNS. This CDR3 comprises 15 residues. V dropped 5 bases and J dropped 2 bases, with 13 bases sitting between them. CDR3 sequence reads: CASSTVGGPGNTIYF. The CDR3 region has the DNA TGTGCCAGCAGTACCGTAGGGGGACCTGGAAACACCATATATTTT.

J is TRBJ2-2 and V is TRBV9; the D is unclear. The V gene's germline CDR1 is SGDLS and CDR2 YYNGEE. The CDR3 is 17 residues long. The ends were cut back, 0 bases at V and 3 bases at J, with 15 bases in the middle. The CDR3 DNA sequence: TGTGCCAGCAGCGTAGCTGTAGCCGCCGCGGACACCGGGGAGCTGTTTTTT. It translates to CASSVAVAAADTGELFF.

V gene TRBV12-5 combines with J gene TRBJ2-7; TRBD1 is a possible D gene (6 bases). The germline V gene has CDR1 LGHNT and CDR2 FRNRAP. Trimming took off 0 bases at V and 7 bases at J, with 16 bases between the two ends. The CDR3 contains 15 residues. CDR3 sequence: CASGLVLGQGKEQYF. The CDR3 coding sequence is TGTGCTAGTGGTTTGGTACTGGGGCAGGGGAAGGAGCAGTACTTC. The full variable domain, its missing parts supplied by reference TRBV12-5 and TRBJ2-7, is DARVTQTPRHKVTEMGQEVTMRCQPILGHNTVFWYRQTMMQGLELLAYFRNRAPLDDSGMPKDRFSAEMPDATLATLKIQPSEPRDSAVYFCASGLVLGQGKEQYFGPGTRLTVT.

V usage is TRBV10-1 and J usage is TRBJ2-5; 8 nucleotides agree with TRBD1. The CDR3 spans 12 residues. The germline V gene has CDR1 WNHNN and CDR2 SYGVQD (reference sequence). With V trimmed by 10 bases and J by 9 bases, 10 bases remained unmatched. CDR3 amino acids: CATYRGWASQYF. CDR3 sequence (DNA): TGCGCCACCTACAGGGGGTGGGCGTCCCAGTACTTC.

The chain combines TRBV5-6 with TRBJ1-2, with D perhaps matching TRBD1 (6 bases). Germline CDR1 and CDR2: SGHDT and YYEEEE. V was trimmed by 7 bases and J by 4 bases, leaving 11 bases between them. The CDR3 runs 12 residues. The CDR3 DNA is TGTGCCAGCGCCCAGGGGCTCTATGGCTACACCTTC. Translation: CASAQGLYGYTF.

The chain employs TRBV2 and TRBJ2-1; the D gene is possibly TRBD2 (6 bases). V lost 3 bases to trimming and J lost 1 base, with 13 bases between them. The germline CDR1 and CDR2 sequences are SNHLY and FYNNEI. The CDR3 contains 16 residues. CDR3 nucleotide sequence: TGTGCCAGCAGTGAGGAGGGCAGCTTATCCTACAATGAGCAGTTCTTC. Amino acids: CASSEEGSLSYNEQFF.

This sequence joins TRBV18 and TRBJ1-2, with D unclear. V was shortened by 3 bases and J by 5 bases, with 13 bases between the two germline ends. CDR1 is KGHSH and CDR2 is LQKENI in the germline V gene. CDR3 length: 14 amino acids. CDR3 sequence reads: CASSPADFRYGYTF. In DNA form, the CDR3 reads TGTGCCAGCTCACCGGCGGATTTCCGTTATGGCTACACCTTC.

Here the CDR3 reads CASSPLAGVTDTQYF. CDR3 DNA: TGTGCCAGCAGCCCACTAGCGGGGGTGACAGATACGCAGTATTTT. This rearrangement joins TRBV27 to TRBJ2-3; 11 positions match TRBD2. Germline V CDR1 and CDR2: MNHEY, SMNVEV (reference sequence). The V and J ends lost 6 bases and 3 bases, in that order; junction bases with no gene match: 5. There are 15 residues in the CDR3.

This clone was seen a few times. The chain joins TRBV6-5 to TRBJ2-7; TRBD1 matches 9 bases. J was trimmed by 0 bases and V by 8 bases; bases with no gene match: 5. The CDR3 loop spans 14 amino acids. Per the germline V gene, CDR1 is MNHEY and CDR2 is SVGAGI. CDR3 amino acids: CASQDRGYSYEQYF. The CDR3 DNA reads as TGTGCCAGCCAGGACAGGGGCTACTCCTACGAGCAGTACTTC.

The chain has TRBV6-1 and TRBJ2-7, with D possibly being TRBD1 (6 bases). Germline CDR1 MNHNS, CDR2 SASEGT. The V end lost 3 bases, the J end lost 5 bases, and 8 bases lay between the germline ends. This CDR3 comprises 12 residues. CDR3 sequence: CASSDYRDEQYF. As DNA, the CDR3 is TGTGCCAGCAGTGATTACAGGGACGAGCAGTACTTC.

The chain carries TRBV7-2 and TRBJ2-3; TRBD1 might be the D (5 bases). There are 13 residues in the CDR3. CDR1 is SGHTA, CDR2 FQGNSA, per germline. Trimming left V 4 bases short and J 3 bases short, with 8 bases between. The CDR3 nucleotides are TGTGCCAGCAGCTCAAGGGGTACAGATACGCAGTATTTT. It codes for CASSSRGTDTQYF.

The chain combines TRBV7-2 with TRBJ2-7, with 8 bases fitting TRBD2. The CDR3 runs 15 residues. J was trimmed by 3 bases and V by 5 bases; bases with no gene match: 9. Germline CDR1 reads SGHTA; CDR2 reads FQGNSA. The chain's CDR3 is CASSPRRTSSYEQYF. As DNA, the CDR3 is TGTGCCAGCAGCCCTAGGAGGACTAGCAGCTACGAGCAGTACTTC.

This rearrangement joins TRBV12-5 to TRBJ2-1; D may be TRBD1 (5 bases). V was cut by 7 bases and J by 0 bases, with 13 bases left in between. CDR3 length: 15 residues. Germline V gene lookup returns CDR1 LGHNT and CDR2 FRNRAP. CDR3 protein: CASAARANSYNEQFF. For the CDR3, the DNA is TGTGCTAGTGCCGCCAGGGCCAACTCCTACAATGAGCAGTTCTTC.

The chain joins TRBV21-1 to TRBJ1-5. TRBV21-1 represents a pseudogene. The CDR3 sequence is 16 residues long. The CDR3 protein is CASSTPQRRGNQPQHF. Here the CDR3 DNA reads TGTGCCAGCAGCACGCCACAGAGGAGGGGCAATCAGCCCCAGCATTTT.

The V call is TRBV6-5, the J call TRBJ1-3; 9 bases map to TRBD1. The V gene end was trimmed by 6 bases and the J gene end by 5 bases; junction bases not matched to a gene: 2. The germline V gene encodes CDR1 MNHEY and CDR2 SVGAGI. This CDR3 contains 13 residues. The CDR3, as DNA: TGTGCCAGCAGGGGACAGGGTAGAAACACCATATATTTT. Its translation: CASRGQGRNTIYF.

V is TRBV18 and J is TRBJ1-2; TRBD1 might be the D (5 bases). The CDR3 contains 13 residues. Germline V CDR1 and CDR2: KGHSH, LQKENI. Deletions cut 3 bases from V and 1 base from J, with 6 bases between. CDR3 protein: CASSPDSNYGYTF. As DNA, the CDR3 is TGTGCCAGCTCACCCGACAGTAACTATGGCTACACCTTC.

The V call is TRBV12-3 or TRBV12-4, the J call TRBJ1-2, with a tentative D call TRBD1 (6 bases). Trimming removed 5 bases from V and 9 bases from J, with 16 bases in between. CDR3 length equals 13 residues. CDR3 amino acids: CASSGGPRRSYTF. The CDR3 coding sequence is TGTGCCAGCAGTGGGGGCCCACGACGGAGCTACACCTTC.

V and J are TRBV11-2 and TRBJ1-3; D unclear. This CDR3 spans 16 amino acids. The V gene lost 2 bases and the J gene lost 0 bases, with 11 bases spanning the gap. From germline, CDR1 is SGHAT and CDR2 FQNNGV. The CDR3 sequence is CASSLSPKRSGNTIYF. CDR3 DNA: TGTGCCAGCAGCTTATCCCCGAAGCGCTCTGGAAACACCATATATTTT.

This rearrangement joins TRBV27 to TRBJ1-3, with D unclear. Per germline, CDR1 MNHEY and CDR2 SMNVEV (reference sequence). V was clipped by 6 bases and J by 0 bases, with 6 bases between them. The CDR3 runs to 13 residues. The CDR3 region has the DNA TGTGCCAGCAGGTCTTTCTCTGGAAACACCATATATTTT. This sequence encodes CASRSFSGNTIYF.